This TCR beta chain was obtained from a study of T cells in Graves' hyperthyroidism and ophthalmopathy. General observations from the study: Ophthalmopathy was told apart from stable hyperthyroidism by a 13 V-J model.

This clonotype was recorded a few times. The antigen is not known. V lost 3 bases to trimming and J lost 6 bases, with 12 bases between them. CDR1 and CDR2 from the germline V gene are MNHEY and SMNVEV (reference sequence). This CDR3 contains 13 residues. PBMCs were collected from an approximately 9 ml volume of fresh peripheral blood. It was RNA transcripts that yielded the amplified TCR beta CDR3 regions. The HTBI set primed first-round TCR CDR3 RT-PCR. TCRdb reprocessed the multiplex PCR reads via MiXCR and lists one record per CDR3 protein. The profile covers 550,000 to 800,000 distinct CDR3 sequences, with roughly 17% appearing a single time and 8.4% taken by the ten largest.

Sequenced sample: blood. The clonotype was recovered from a man aged 18 to 30 with Graves' hyperthyroidism. The V gene is TRBV27, the J gene TRBJ2-7, with D tentatively TRBD1 (5 bases). DNA for the CDR3: TGTGCCAGCAGTTTGTTCCAGCAGGGCGAGCAGTACTTC. Its translation is CASSLFQQGEQYF.